The 7 T cell receptor beta chains listed next were all sequenced from one sample in a study of blood T cell repertoires in COVID-19. Data came from immunoSEQ multiplex PCR; TCRdb stores just in-frame clones and leaves some out. The sample gives fewer than 90,000 clones, roughly 78% of which show up once; approximately 15% is in the top ten. Material: peripheral blood. All receptors come from a woman of 80 years or more with acute or convalescent COVID-19.

This clone was seen more than once but under ten times. The rearrangement joins TRBV5-6 to TRBJ1-2; D call uncertain. Germline V CDR1 and CDR2: SGHDT, YYEEEE. The CDR3 runs to 14 residues. V dropped 0 bases and J dropped 5 bases, with 11 bases sitting between them. CDR3 region: CASSLDRKTYGYTF. DNA for the CDR3: TGTGCCAGCAGCTTGGATCGAAAAACTTATGGCTACACCTTC.

The chain is built from TRBV9 and TRBJ2-3; D is undetermined. This CDR3 is 14 amino acids long. Germline-derived CDR1 and CDR2 are SGDLS and YYNGEE. Trimming took 1 base from V and 6 from J, leaving 12 bases between them. CDR3 protein: CASSVTMSPDTQYF. DNA for the CDR3: TGTGCCAGCAGCGTAACCATGAGCCCCGATACGCAGTATTTT.

The chain couples TRBV6-6 to TRBJ1-2; possibly TRBD1 for D (5 bases). Trimming left V 0 bases short and J 8 bases short, with 16 bases between. CDR1 and CDR2 (germline): MNHNY, SVGAGI (reference sequence). The CDR3 is 15 residues long. CDR3 sequence (DNA): TGTGCCAGCAGTTACTCGAGTGGGGCAATGCGGGGCTACACCTTC. Its protein product is CASSYSSGAMRGYTF.

This CDR3 is CASSLGKASPNEQFF. CDR3 coding DNA: TGTGCCAGCAGTTTAGGCAAGGCTAGCCCCAATGAGCAGTTCTTC. The rearrangement links TRBV27 to TRBJ2-1; the D gene is possibly TRBD2 (5 bases). The germline V gene encodes CDR1 MNHEY and CDR2 SMNVEV (reference sequence). The germline V and J ends were trimmed by 2 bases and 6 bases, with 14 bases remaining between them. CDR3 length: 15 amino acids.

In this sample, this clone turned up a few times. The V and J genes are TRBV12-5 and TRBJ1-2; unclear D gene. This CDR3 is 15 amino acids long. Germline V gene lookup returns CDR1 LGHNT and CDR2 FRNRAP. The germline V and J ends were trimmed by 1 base and 7 bases, with 16 bases remaining between them. In DNA, the CDR3 is TGTGCTAGTGGTTTGGCTTACACGGGGAGCGTTGGCTACACCTTC. Translation gives CASGLAYTGSVGYTF.

The V gene is TRBV5-4, the J gene TRBJ2-7; 10 bases map to TRBD2. The V segment lost 1 base and the J segment 5 bases; nucleotides outside the gene matches: 6. Germline CDR1 reads SGHNT; CDR2 reads YYREEE (reference sequence). The CDR3 loop spans 15 amino acids. The CDR3 region is CASSLTSGVYDEQYF. The CDR3 nucleotides read TGTGCCAGCAGCTTGACTAGCGGGGTCTATGACGAGCAGTACTTC.

The rearrangement joins TRBV5-1 to TRBJ1-5, with D possibly TRBD1 on 5 matching bases. Germline loops: CDR1 SGHRS, CDR2 YFSETQ. V shed 3 bases and J shed 8 bases, with 12 bases lying between them. The length of the CDR3 is 13 residues. The CDR3 region is CASSSSGGEPQHF. Written as DNA, the CDR3 is TGCGCCAGCAGCTCTTCGGGGGGGGAGCCCCAGCATTTT.